The TCR beta chain described here comes from a study of blood T cell repertoires in COVID-19. Study details: Italy, Spain and the United States were the sources of the convalescent and acute COVID-19 samples. T cells, B-cell-depleted T cells, or PBMCs supplied cDNA or gDNA.

The germline CDR1 and CDR2 sequences are SNHLY and FYNNEI. The trim removed 5 bases at V and 5 bases at J, leaving 7 bases unmatched. The CDR3 is 15 residues long. Source study methods: Estimates of nucleated cell counts were drawn from the amplification of reference gene primers. Sequenced by immunoSEQ multiplex PCR; TCRdb stores in-frame clones only, minus some. Clone size and V and J calls were adopted from that table, with D and trimming inferred from the DNA. The data hold 65,000 to 70,000 clones, with 80% to 90% observed a single time. This sequence was found in a human donor in a cohort sampled during active COVID-19. Sample: peripheral blood. The rearrangement links TRBV2 to TRBJ2-2; 8 nucleotides line up with TRBD2. CDR3: CASSSGLGVTGELFF. The CDR3 DNA follows: TGTGCCAGCAGTTCGGGACTAGGGGTGACCGGGGAGCTGTTTTTT.